A single sample gave rise to the 23 T cell receptor beta chains below, sequenced in a study of cytomegalovirus exposure and HLA in healthy donors. The assay was immunoSEQ multiplex PCR, and TCRdb's table has in-frame clones only and misses some. This sample carries a few hundred thousand clones, roughly 87% of them seen once, and the ten largest clones take around 0.88%. The sample was PBMCs. These receptors originate from a man aged 25 to 40 in good health and CMV-seronegative.

The chain combines TRBV6-5 with TRBJ1-6; D not certain. This CDR3 is built from 14 residues. From germline, CDR1 is MNHEY and CDR2 SVGAGI. Trimming took 5 bases from V and 14 from J, leaving 19 bases between them. The CDR3, as DNA: TGTGCCAGCAGTCCTCGGAGTTTTTATCGGGCCCTCCACTTT. Its translation is CASSPRSFYRALHF.

The V call is TRBV11-3, the J call TRBJ2-1, with D perhaps matching TRBD1 (5 bases). The CDR3 loop spans 13 amino acids. Germline loops: CDR1 SGHNT, CDR2 YENEEA. Trimming shortened V by 3 bases and J by 7 bases, and 10 bases separated the two germline ends. CDR3 coding DNA: TGTGCCAGCAGCTTGGCGACAGCAAATGAGCAGTTCTTC. This gives the protein CASSLATANEQFF.

This chain uses TRBV28 with TRBJ2-4; TRBD1 matches at 8 bases. CDR3 size: 14 residues. Germline V gene lookup returns CDR1 MDHEN and CDR2 SYDVKM. Trimming took 6 bases from V and 5 from J; bases not matched to a gene: 6. In DNA form, the CDR3 reads TGTGCCAGCAGGAATGGACAGGGTGAAAACATTCAGTACTTC. This translates into CASRNGQGENIQYF.

The rearrangement uses TRBV27 and TRBJ1-2; D might be TRBD1 (5 bases). Germline CDR1 is MNHEY and CDR2 is SMNVEV (reference sequence). V was pared by 8 bases and J by 4 bases, with 11 bases between. This CDR3 is built from 12 residues. The DNA for the CDR3 is TGTGCCAGCTTAGGGAGGGGCTATGGCTACACCTTC. Translated: CASLGRGYGYTF.

The chain combines TRBV5-1 with TRBJ2-1, with D maybe TRBD2 (5 bases). V lost 0 bases and J 2 bases, leaving 9 bases between the germline ends. Per germline, CDR1 SGHRS and CDR2 YFSETQ. The CDR3 is 15 residues long. The CDR3 reads CASSLGLGAYNEQFF. For the CDR3, the DNA is TGCGCCAGCAGCTTGGGTCTGGGAGCCTACAATGAGCAGTTCTTC. Looking up the rest from reference TRBV5-1 and TRBJ2-1 gives the full variable domain: KAGVTQTPRYLIKTRGQQVTLSCSPISGHRSVSWYQQTPGQGLQFLFEYFSETQRNKGNFPGRFSGRQFSNSRSEMNVSTLELGDSALYLCASSLGLGAYNEQFFGPGTRLTVL.

The gene calls are TRBV30 and TRBJ2-7; D uncertain. The germline CDR1 and CDR2 sequences are GTSNPN and SVGIG (reference sequence). V lost 2 bases, J lost 0 bases, and 8 bases lay in between. This CDR3 region has 13 residues. Here the CDR3 reads CAWSLGSSYEQYF. CDR3 nucleotides: TGTGCCTGGAGTTTGGGCAGCTCCTACGAGCAGTACTTC. Combining the CDR3 with reference TRBV30 and TRBJ2-7 gives the whole variable domain SQTIHQWPATLVQPVGSPLSLECTVEGTSNPNLYWYRQAAGRGLQLLFYSVGIGQISSEVPQNLSASRPQDRQFILSSKKLLLSDSGFYLCAWSLGSSYEQYFGPGTRLTVT.

The chain has TRBV5-1 and TRBJ1-4; a possible D gene is TRBD1 (5 bases). This CDR3 has 14 residues. The V and J ends lost 2 bases and 7 bases respectively, with 12 bases between them. Germline CDR1 SGHRS, CDR2 YFSETQ. CDR3 bases: TGCGCCAGCAGCTTCCAGGGCGGTGGTGAAAAACTGTTTTTT. Amino acids: CASSFQGGGEKLFF. The variable domain in full, with the rest retrieved from reference TRBV5-1 and TRBJ1-4, is KAGVTQTPRYLIKTRGQQVTLSCSPISGHRSVSWYQQTPGQGLQFLFEYFSETQRNKGNFPGRFSGRQFSNSRSEMNVSTLELGDSALYLCASSFQGGGEKLFFGSGTQLSVL.

This chain connects TRBV10-1 to TRBJ2-7; 7 bases are a match to TRBD1. Germline V gene sequence: CDR1 WNHNN, CDR2 SYGVQD (reference sequence). V lost 8 bases to trimming and J lost 2 bases; unmatched junction nucleotides: 6. The CDR3 consists of 13 residues. The CDR3 nucleotides read TGCGCCAGCCAGGGGGACAGCCCCTACGAGCAGTACTTC. Amino acid sequence: CASQGDSPYEQYF.

The CDR3 region has the DNA TGTGCCAGCAGCTCTCGAGCGGGGGCCCCGGGGTACAATGAGCAGTTCTTC. It translates to CASSSRAGAPGYNEQFF. This chain uses TRBV7-8 with TRBJ2-1; 8 nucleotides agree with TRBD2. Germline-derived CDR1 and CDR2 are SGHVS and FQNEAQ. The ends lost 4 bases at V and 4 bases at J; junction bases unmatched: 12. The CDR3 contains 17 residues.

In its sample, this clone was seen a few times. The genes are TRBV5-1 and TRBJ2-7; 8 bases align to TRBD2. This CDR3 has 16 amino acids. The germline CDR1 and CDR2 sequences are SGHRS and YFSETQ. The trim removed 0 bases at V and 2 bases at J, leaving 7 bases unmatched. This CDR3 reads CASSLVGGGSPYEQYF. In DNA form, the CDR3 reads TGCGCCAGCAGCTTGGTGGGCGGGGGGTCCCCCTACGAGCAGTACTTC. Supplemented by reference TRBV5-1 and TRBJ2-7, the full variable domain reads KAGVTQTPRYLIKTRGQQVTLSCSPISGHRSVSWYQQTPGQGLQFLFEYFSETQRNKGNFPGRFSGRQFSNSRSEMNVSTLELGDSALYLCASSLVGGGSPYEQYFGPGTRLTVT.

The chain is built from TRBV6-1 and TRBJ1-1; 11 bases align to TRBD1. From germline, CDR1 is MNHNS and CDR2 SASEGT. The J segment lost 5 bases and the V segment lost 5 bases, leaving 10 bases of the junction unmatched. This CDR3 region has 16 residues. CDR3 sequence reads: CASSKGQGAGGTEAFF. The CDR3 DNA is TGTGCCAGCAGTAAAGGACAGGGGGCTGGAGGTACTGAAGCTTTCTTT.

The chain links TRBV10-3 to TRBJ2-3, with a possible D match to TRBD1 (6 bases). CDR1 is ENHRY and CDR2 is SYGVKD in the germline V gene. The V and J ends lost 2 bases and 5 bases respectively, with 14 bases between them. The CDR3 loop spans 15 amino acids. CDR3 region: CAISELSARGDTQYF. As DNA, the CDR3 is TGTGCCATCAGTGAGCTGAGCGCCAGGGGAGATACGCAGTATTTT.

This rearrangement joins TRBV5-6 to TRBJ1-1, with D uncertain. Germline CDR1 reads SGHDT; CDR2 reads YYEEEE. The CDR3 length is 14 residues. The V end lost 0 bases, the J end lost 3 bases, and 9 bases lay between the germline ends. CDR3 sequence (DNA): TGTGCCAGCAGCTTGGAGAGAGGTTACACTGAAGCTTTCTTT. Residues: CASSLERGYTEAFF.

This rearrangement joins TRBV5-4 to TRBJ2-3, with a weak D call TRBD2 (5 bases). V was shortened by 4 bases and J by 3 bases, with 9 bases between the two germline ends. The CDR3 length is 13 residues. Per germline, CDR1 SGHNT and CDR2 YYREEE (reference sequence). CDR3 sequence: CASSTIATDTQYF. The CDR3 coding sequence is TGTGCCAGCAGCACGATAGCGACAGATACGCAGTATTTT. Full variable domain (outside the CDR3, taken from reference TRBV5-4 and TRBJ2-3): ETGVTQSPTHLIKTRGQQVTLRCSSQSGHNTVSWYQQALGQGPQFIFQYYREEENGRGNFPPRFSGLQFPNYSSELNVNALELDDSALYLCASSTIATDTQYFGPGTRLTVL.

The rearrangement links TRBV7-9 to TRBJ2-2; weak D call: TRBD2 (7 bases). Germline V CDR1 and CDR2: SEHNR, FQNEAQ (reference sequence). This CDR3 has 16 amino acids. V lost 5 bases to trimming and J lost 1 base, with 14 bases between them. CDR3 coding DNA: TGTGCCAGCAGCGCATGGGGGGGCCTGAACACCGGGGAGCTGTTTTTT. Translation gives CASSAWGGLNTGELFF. Full variable domain (outside the CDR3, taken from reference TRBV7-9 and TRBJ2-2): DTGVSQNPRHKITKRGQNVTFRCDPISEHNRLYWYRQTLGQGPEFLTYFQNEAQLEKSRLLSDRFSAERPKGSFSTLEIQRTEQGDSAMYLCASSAWGGLNTGELFFGEGSRLTVL.

On this clone: The sample holds other DNA sequences that translate to the same CDR3. The rearrangement uses TRBV9 and TRBJ2-5; 10 bases agree with TRBD2. V lost 0 bases, J lost 2 bases, and 4 bases stayed unmatched. CDR3 length: 16 amino acids. CDR1 SGDLS and CDR2 YYNGEE come from the germline V gene. The CDR3 DNA is TGTGCCAGCAGCGTAGCGGCTAGCGGGGGACAAGAGACCCAGTACTTC. Its protein is CASSVAASGGQETQYF.

The rearrangement joins TRBV30 to TRBJ1-1; D unclear. The V gene's germline CDR1 is GTSNPN and CDR2 SVGIG (reference sequence). CDR3 length: 12 residues. The germline V and J ends were trimmed by 4 bases and 3 bases, with 9 bases remaining between them. This chain's CDR3 is CAWKRDDTEAFF. The CDR3 DNA is TGTGCCTGGAAACGGGATGACACTGAAGCTTTCTTT. The variable domain in full, with the rest retrieved from reference TRBV30 and TRBJ1-1, is SQTIHQWPATLVQPVGSPLSLECTVEGTSNPNLYWYRQAAGRGLQLLFYSVGIGQISSEVPQNLSASRPQDRQFILSSKKLLLSDSGFYLCAWKRDDTEAFFGQGTRLTVV.

The chain employs TRBV18 and TRBJ2-2; 7 bases fit TRBD2. V lost 0 bases to trimming and J lost 4 bases; unmatched junction nucleotides: 2. From germline, CDR1 is KGHSH and CDR2 LQKENI. The CDR3 contains 15 residues. CDR3 sequence: CASSPPGGITGELFF. For the CDR3, the DNA is TGTGCCAGCTCACCACCGGGGGGGATCACCGGGGAGCTGTTTTTT.

The CDR3 nucleotides are TGTGCCAGCAGCTCCGACAGGGGCCACGAGCAGTACTTC. Encoded protein: CASSSDRGHEQYF. The rearrangement joins TRBV5-4 to TRBJ2-7; 8 nucleotides line up with TRBD1. CDR3 length: 13 residues. Germline CDR1 and CDR2: SGHNT and YYREEE (reference sequence). J was trimmed by 5 bases and V by 3 bases; bases with no gene match: 4.

V is TRBV7-2 and J is TRBJ2-7; 9 bases line up with TRBD1. Per germline, CDR1 SGHTA and CDR2 FQGNSA. The CDR3 is made up of 16 amino acids. After removal of 1 base from V and 1 base from J, the junction contained 5 bases not matched to a gene. The CDR3 coding sequence is TGTGCCAGCAGCTTAGGGGGGACAGGGAAATCCTACGAGCAGTACTTC. This codes for CASSLGGTGKSYEQYF.

The rearrangement uses TRBV30 and TRBJ1-3; perhaps TRBD1 as D (5 bases). V was pared by 0 bases and J by 1 base, with 10 bases between. The CDR3 sequence is 15 residues long. Germline values: CDR1 GTSNPN, CDR2 SVGIG (reference sequence). The CDR3 DNA is TGTGCCTGGAGTGTACGTGGGGGGTCTGGAAACACCATATATTTT. It encodes CAWSVRGGSGNTIYF.

The chain employs TRBV30 and TRBJ1-1; TRBD1 matches 7 bases. The CDR3 consists of 16 residues. Per germline, CDR1 GTSNPN and CDR2 SVGIG (reference sequence). V was clipped by 3 bases and J by 6 bases; unmatched bases: 16. This chain's CDR3 is CAWSGDRATPSAEAFF. The CDR3 DNA sequence: TGTGCCTGGAGCGGTGACAGGGCCACCCCTTCGGCTGAAGCTTTCTTT.

In DNA form, the CDR3 reads TGTGCCAGCAGTTACAGGGGCGGGGAGCTGTTTTTT. This gives the protein CASSYRGGELFF. The chain is built from TRBV6-5 and TRBJ2-2; TRBD1 is a possible D gene (5 bases). V was trimmed by 2 bases and J by 7 bases, leaving 5 bases between them. Germline V lookup: CDR1 MNHEY, CDR2 SVGAGI. The CDR3 contains 12 residues.